Below are 11 T cell receptor beta chains sequenced from a single sample in a study of early T cells in non-severe SARS-CoV-2 infection. TCRdb re-analysed the 5' RACE reads in MiXCR, keeping a single row per CDR3 protein. The table has approximately 99,000 distinct CDR3 sequences, about 12% seen once. The sample taken for sequencing was whole blood. These receptors all stem from an adult who was a healthcare worker with PCR-confirmed SARS-CoV-2 infection or an uninfected control (not recorded which).

The CDR3 here is CSPGGGGYGDTQYF. The CDR3 coding sequence is TGCAGTCCAGGGGGGGGAGGATATGGAGATACGCAGTATTTT. This chain uses TRBV20-1 with TRBJ2-3, with D perhaps TRBD1 or TRBD2 (7 bases each). V was shortened by 8 bases and J by 5 bases, with 20 bases between the two germline ends. Germline loops: CDR1 DFQATT, CDR2 SNEGSKA (reference sequence). The length of the CDR3 is 14 residues.

The chain links TRBV6-2 or TRBV6-3 to TRBJ1-5; TRBD1 agrees at 9 bases. V shed 5 bases, J shed 4 bases, and the junction held 12 bases outside the gene matches. Germline V lookup: CDR1 MNHEY, CDR2 SVGEGT. The CDR3 extends over 17 amino acids. The CDR3 is CASSTGTGRSGNQPQHF. For the CDR3, the DNA is TGTGCCAGCAGTACAGGGACAGGGCGGTCGGGTAATCAGCCCCAGCATTTT.

The chain has TRBV5-1 and TRBJ2-7, with TRBD2 matching 13 bases. V was pared by 4 bases and J by 4 bases, with 2 bases of the junction left unmatched. The CDR3 spans 14 residues. Germline-derived CDR1 and CDR2 are SGHRS and YFSETQ. CDR3 sequence (DNA): TGCGCCAGCAGCACGGGACTAGCGGGGTACGAGCAGTACTTC. It specifies CASSTGLAGYEQYF.

This clonotype has only a few counts. This chain connects TRBV19 to TRBJ2-3; D might be TRBD2 (6 bases). This CDR3 spans 15 amino acids. Trimming pared 3 bases from V and 1 base from J, leaving 11 bases between. In germline, CDR1 is LNHDA, CDR2 SQIVND (reference sequence). CDR3 sequence reads: CASSIGGMGTDTQYF. Here the CDR3 DNA reads TGTGCCAGTAGTATTGGGGGGATGGGCACAGATACGCAGTATTTT.

The sample holds many counts of this clonotype. The chain couples TRBV24-1 to TRBJ2-1, with D possibly being TRBD1 (6 bases). CDR1 and CDR2 from the germline V gene are KGHDR and SFDVKD. This CDR3 comprises 15 residues. Between the trimmed V and J ends, which lost 5 bases and 2 bases, there was a span of 12 bases. CDR3: CATSALGAPYNEQFF. Here the CDR3 DNA reads TGTGCCACCAGTGCCCTGGGGGCACCCTACAATGAGCAGTTCTTC.

This clonotype was counted between two and nine times. The chain links TRBV5-1 to TRBJ2-1; D might be TRBD2 (7 bases). CDR1 SGHRS and CDR2 YFSETQ come from the germline V gene. Trimming cost V 4 bases and J 4 bases, with 21 bases left between them. The CDR3 consists of 17 residues. The CDR3 reads CASSLRGTTYPYNEQFF. In nucleotides, the CDR3 is TGCGCCAGCAGCCTAAGGGGGACTACGTATCCTTACAATGAGCAGTTCTTC.

This clonotype was observed many times. The chain has TRBV5-1 and TRBJ2-7; TRBD2 is a possible D gene (6 bases). V lost 0 bases and J lost 3, with 10 bases in between. This CDR3 region has 14 residues. Germline lookup yields CDR1 SGHRS and CDR2 YFSETQ. The CDR3 is CASSLDQGGYEQYF. In nucleotides, the CDR3 is TGCGCCAGCAGCTTGGATCAGGGAGGCTACGAGCAGTACTTC.

This clonotype was seen only a few times. The V call is TRBV7-8, the J call TRBJ1-5; a weak D match, TRBD1 (5 bases). Trimming shortened V by 0 bases and J by 5 bases, and 14 bases separated the two germline ends. The germline V gene encodes CDR1 SGHVS and CDR2 FQNEAQ. The CDR3 contains 16 residues. CDR3 coding DNA: TGTGCCAGCAGCTTAGCCCCGTTGCAGGGAGATCAGCCCCAGCATTTT. This sequence encodes CASSLAPLQGDQPQHF.

The chain recombines TRBV20-1 with TRBJ2-3; 15 bases fit TRBD2. The V and J ends lost 1 base and 4 bases, in that order; junction bases with no gene match: 15. This CDR3 is 20 amino acids long. From germline, CDR1 is DFQATT and CDR2 SNEGSKA (reference sequence). CDR3 DNA: TGCAGTGCTAGAGTATATTTCAGGACTAGCGGGAGGGCCCCTCCAGATACGCAGTATTTT. This encodes CSARVYFRTSGRAPPDTQYF.

Points on this clonotype: Since a much larger clone is just one base distant, this may be a read error. The chain has TRBV5-1 and TRBJ1-1; 9 bases map to TRBD1. The junction had 9 bases not matched to a gene; V was cut back by 3 bases and J by 3 bases. Germline V gives CDR1 SGHRS, CDR2 YFSETQ. This CDR3 is 16 amino acids long. The CDR3 DNA follows: TGCGCCAGCAGCTACGGGACAGGGATTTTGGACACTGAAGCTTTCTTT. It is translated as CASSYGTGILDTEAFF.

This clonotype was seen ten or more times. The gene calls are TRBV5-5 and TRBJ2-5, with 7 positions matching TRBD1. Unmatched junction bases numbered 7, after V lost 1 base and J lost 4 bases. The germline V gene has CDR1 SGHKS and CDR2 YYEKEE (reference sequence). The CDR3 is made up of 15 amino acids. The CDR3, as DNA: TGTGCCAGCAGCTTGCTTACAGGGGTTGGAGAGACCCAGTACTTC. Translation: CASSLLTGVGETQYF.